This T cell receptor (beta chain) was captured in a study of identical twins. This clonotype was observed a handful of times. TCRdb reprocessed the 5' RACE reads via MiXCR and lists one record per CDR3 protein. The sample yields around 960,000 distinct CDR3 sequences, roughly an eighth seen once. The germline V and J ends were trimmed by 6 bases and 4 bases, with 22 bases remaining between them. This CDR3 has 17 residues. These data were likewise used in another study, on yellow fever vaccine responses in identical twins.

The specimen was PBMCs. The receptor comes from a woman younger than 30 in good health. This chain joins TRBV12-3 or TRBV12-4 and TRBJ2-1; tentatively, D is TRBD2 (5 bases). CDR3 sequence (DNA): TGTGCCAGCAGCCGATCCTCTGGGTTAGCGATGTACAATGAGCAGTTCTTC. Translated, it gives CASSRSSGLAMYNEQFF.